Included here is one T cell receptor (beta chain) sequence, with context. The antigen it binds to is not known. Qualities for individual bases were not recorded, and no much larger clone is one base off. This sample was taken from a study of blood T cell repertoires in COVID-19 (TCRdb year 2020). Turning to the overall study: Samples covering the acute and convalescent phases of COVID-19 were provided by collaborators in the United States, Italy and Spain. The material from the prospective study consisted of cDNA or gDNA derived from T cells, B-cell-depleted T cells, or PBMCs. Deeply sampled blood TCRbeta repertoires from subjects exposed to, actively infected with, or recovered from COVID-19 were included in the dataset. The repertoires were made available in a free public database intended to serve as a resource for research on the immune response to SARS-CoV-2. Samples were obtained from the ongoing ImmuneRACE study (first 160 participants) and from 1,254 subjects provided by 6 global collaborators. Sample metadata almost always included a de-identified subject ID, COVID-19 status, age in years and sex. Where available, HLA class I and class II types were obtained from metadata supplied by the sample provider rather than from assay-based typing. Beyond this particular receptor, the publication reports: Clinical and demographic metadata were provided uncurated, with the amount varying by source and participant.

Reading the germline V gene (reference sequence) gives CDR1 SGHKS and CDR2 YYEKEE. V trim: 0 bases; J trim: 0 bases; unmatched bases: 10. There are 18 amino acids in the CDR3, from cysteine to phenylalanine inclusive. The CDR3 DNA has 54 bases and is translated from base 1. TCRbeta CDR3 regions were amplified from genomic DNA by means of the immunoSEQ Assay, a bias-controlled multiplex PCR. The study's own analysis went as follows. Nucleated cell counts per sample were estimated from amplification of reference gene primers within the assay. To quantify the absolute abundance of each unique TCRbeta CDR3 rearrangement, sequence reads were collapsed and filtered. Productive Simpson clonality was computed per sample as the square root of Simpson's diversity index over productive rearrangements. Drawn from immuneACCESS, this table holds only the in-frame rearrangements with V and J called that TCRdb kept. Clones are partly lost; checked studies trace under half to an unresolved V gene and leave the rest unexplained. V, J and clone size are taken as reported in that table, and D and trimming were inferred from the DNA itself. The sample contains more than 150,000 clones, around 84% of them found a single time. Clones ranked in the top ten supply around an eighth of the sample.

Whole blood was collected in K2EDTA tubes by collaborating institutions according to the institutions' own protocols. For TCRbeta analysis, collaborator samples were shipped as frozen whole blood, as isolated PBMCs, or as DNA extracted from either sample type. Sequencing used peripheral blood. This chain is built from TRBV5-5 and TRBJ2-3, with 7 junctional bases fitting TRBD2. The sequence was collected from a man in his thirties or forties with active or convalescent COVID-19. The bases read TGTGCCAGCAGCTTGGTCGGCGGGGGATCCCCTAGCACAGATACGCAGTATTTT. Its product reads: CASSLVGGGSPSTDTQYF.